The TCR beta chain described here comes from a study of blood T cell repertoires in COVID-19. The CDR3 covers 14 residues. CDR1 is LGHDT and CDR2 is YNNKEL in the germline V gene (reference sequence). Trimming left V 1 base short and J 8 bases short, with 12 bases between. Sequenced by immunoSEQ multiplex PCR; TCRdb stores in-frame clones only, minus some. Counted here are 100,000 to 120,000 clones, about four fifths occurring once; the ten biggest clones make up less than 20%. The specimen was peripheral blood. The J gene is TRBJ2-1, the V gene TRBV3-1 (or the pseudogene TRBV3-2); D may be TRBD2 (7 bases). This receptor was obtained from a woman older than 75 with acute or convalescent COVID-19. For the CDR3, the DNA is TGTGCCAGCAGCCAAGGGAGGGGGGGCCATGAGCAGTTCTTC. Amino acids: CASSQGRGGHEQFF.